The source of this T cell receptor (beta chain) is a study of blood T cell repertoires in COVID-19 (dated by TCRdb to about 2020). For the study in its entirety: Samples from collaborators originated in the United States, Italy and Spain and spanned both the acute and convalescent phases of COVID-19. The prospective study material was composed of cDNA or gDNA derived from T cells, B-cell-depleted T cells, or PBMCs. Deeply sampled blood TCRbeta repertoires from subjects exposed to, actively infected with, or recovered from COVID-19 were included in the dataset. The repertoires were made available in a free public database intended to serve as a resource for research on the immune response to SARS-CoV-2. The samples were drawn from two sources: the first 160 participants of the ongoing ImmuneRACE study, and fewer than 1,500 subjects contributed by 6 global collaborators. The sample metadata nearly always contained a de-identified subject ID, COVID-19 status, age in years and sex. HLA class I and class II types, where available, came from metadata supplied by the sample provider rather than from assay-based typing.

V and J lose 5 bases and 5 bases, and a span of 12 bases separates them. From the germline V gene, CDR1 is MNHEY and CDR2 is SVGAGI. The cysteine opens and the phenylalanine closes a CDR3 of 13 amino acids. Solely the CDR3 DNA is kept, with 39 bases framed from the first base. What the authors observed across the whole study: How much clinical and demographic metadata was included differed by source and by participant, and the metadata was provided uncurated.

The immunoSEQ Assay, a bias-controlled multiplex PCR, was used to amplify TCRbeta CDR3 regions from genomic DNA. The original methods were these. Nucleated cell counts per sample were estimated from amplification of reference gene primers within the assay. To quantify the absolute abundance of each unique TCRbeta CDR3 rearrangement, sequence reads were collapsed and filtered. For each sample, productive Simpson clonality was calculated by taking the square root of Simpson's diversity index across productive rearrangements. TCRdb mirrors the immuneACCESS table, restricted to in-frame sequences. Some clones are absent from its copies; in checked studies, under half trace to an unresolved V gene, and the reason for the others is unknown. That table furnishes V, J and clone size, whereas the DNA furnished D and trimming. The sample contains approximately 100,000 clones, roughly 79% of them found a single time. Together, the top ten hold 8.5% to 12% of the sample.

Each collaborating institution followed its own protocols to collect whole blood in K2EDTA tubes. For TCRbeta analysis, collaborators shipped samples in one of three forms: frozen whole blood, isolated PBMCs, or DNA extracted from either of those sample types. This clone appeared a single time. The antigen it recognizes is unknown. No much larger clone is present one base from it, and per-base qualities are unavailable. Source material: peripheral blood. The clonotype comes from a human donor in a cohort sampled during active COVID-19. Recombination joined TRBV6-5 with TRBJ2-5; no D gene is confidently identified. Here the CDR3 is given as CASSTLVRETQYF. The DNA sequence is TGTGCCAGCAGTACGCTAGTTCGGGAGACCCAGTACTTC.